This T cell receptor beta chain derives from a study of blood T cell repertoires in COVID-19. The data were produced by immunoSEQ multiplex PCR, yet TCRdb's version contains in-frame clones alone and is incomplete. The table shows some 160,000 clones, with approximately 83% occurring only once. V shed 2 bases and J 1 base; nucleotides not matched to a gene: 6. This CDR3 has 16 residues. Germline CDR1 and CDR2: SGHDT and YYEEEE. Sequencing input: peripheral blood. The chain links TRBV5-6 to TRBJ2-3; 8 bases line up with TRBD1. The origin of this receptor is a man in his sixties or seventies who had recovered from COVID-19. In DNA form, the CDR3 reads TGTGCCAGCAGCTTTTTGACAGGGGACCGCACAGATACGCAGTATTTT. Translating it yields CASSFLTGDRTDTQYF.